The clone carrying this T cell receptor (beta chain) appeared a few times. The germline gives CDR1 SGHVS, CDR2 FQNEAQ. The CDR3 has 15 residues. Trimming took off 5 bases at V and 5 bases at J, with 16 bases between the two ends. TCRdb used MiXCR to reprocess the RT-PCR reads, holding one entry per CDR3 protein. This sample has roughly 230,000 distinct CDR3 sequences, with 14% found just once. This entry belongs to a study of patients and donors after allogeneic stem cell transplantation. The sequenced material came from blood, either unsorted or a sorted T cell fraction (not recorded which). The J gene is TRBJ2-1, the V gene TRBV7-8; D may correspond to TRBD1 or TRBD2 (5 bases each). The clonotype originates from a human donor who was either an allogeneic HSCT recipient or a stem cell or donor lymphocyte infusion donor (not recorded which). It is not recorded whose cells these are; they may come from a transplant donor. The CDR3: CASSEGTVNNNEQFF. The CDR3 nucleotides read TGTGCCAGCAGCGAAGGGACGGTAAATAACAATGAGCAGTTCTTC.